The rows below give T cell receptor beta chains drawn from one sample of a study of blood T cells in healthy people across ages. TCRdb reprocessed the 5' RACE reads with MiXCR, giving one entry per CDR3 protein. The table records around 800,000 distinct CDR3 sequences, roughly 44% of them present only once. The sequencing sample was made of blood. The receptors were gathered from a man aged 55-75 years in good health. CDR3s include the opening cysteine and the closing phenylalanine or tryptophan. D genes are given only for firm matches. Clone size is stated in some rows and not others, as once, few, many or a class when expanded.

j_gene: TRBJ2-1
d_gene: -
abundance: few
v_gene: TRBV4-3
CDR3aa: CASSQEPSSIVNEQFF
CDR3nt: TGCGCCAGCAGCCAAGAACCAAGCTCCATTGTGAATGAGCAGTTCTTC

j_gene: TRBJ1-1
d_gene: TRBD1
abundance: -
v_gene: TRBV30
CDR3aa: CAWSADRVGEAFF
CDR3nt: TGTGCCTGGAGCGCAGACAGGGTTGGGGAAGCTTTCTTT

j_gene: TRBJ2-3
d_gene: -
abundance: -
v_gene: TRBV27
CDR3aa: CASTSGRLGRPENTDTQYF
CDR3nt: TGTGCCAGCACCTCGGGTAGACTGGGGCGCCCCGAAAACACAGATACGCAGTATTTT

j_gene: TRBJ1-4
d_gene: -
abundance: -
v_gene: TRBV11-2
CDR3aa: CASSLEQLEKLFF
CDR3nt: TGTGCCAGCAGCTTAGAACAGCTTGAAAAACTGTTTTTT

j_gene: TRBJ1-2
d_gene: -
abundance: -
v_gene: TRBV28
CDR3aa: CASSFNQRRGLGYTF
CDR3nt: TGTGCCAGCAGTTTCAACCAAAGGAGAGGGCTTGGCTACACCTTC

j_gene: TRBJ2-7
d_gene: -
abundance: -
v_gene: TRBV29-1
CDR3aa: CSVEVGDSYEQYF
CDR3nt: TGCAGCGTTGAAGTGGGGGATTCCTACGAGCAGTACTTC

j_gene: TRBJ2-5
d_gene: TRBD1
abundance: -
v_gene: TRBV7-8
CDR3aa: CASSFRDRKTQYF
CDR3nt: TGTGCCAGCAGCTTCCGGGACAGAAAGACCCAGTACTTC

j_gene: TRBJ2-7
d_gene: TRBD2
abundance: -
v_gene: TRBV7-2
CDR3aa: CASSLTGTSLGLTYEQYF
CDR3nt: TGCGCCAGCAGCTTAACCGGGACTAGCCTTGGTCTAACCTACGAGCAGTACTTC

j_gene: TRBJ2-3
d_gene: -
abundance: -
v_gene: TRBV7-2
CDR3aa: CASSPGSVRATDTQYF
CDR3nt: TGTGCCAGCAGCCCGGGATCCGTTCGTGCTACAGATACGCAGTATTTT

j_gene: TRBJ2-1
d_gene: -
abundance: -
v_gene: TRBV4-3
CDR3aa: CASSQPDEQFF
CDR3nt: TGCGCTAGCAGCCAGCCCGATGAGCAGTTCTTC

j_gene: TRBJ2-2
d_gene: TRBD1
abundance: once
v_gene: TRBV6-2/TRBV6-3
CDR3aa: CAGSLDRAPNTGELFF
CDR3nt: TGTGCCGGCAGTTTAGACAGGGCGCCAAACACCGGGGAGCTGTTTTTT

j_gene: TRBJ2-7
d_gene: TRBD1
abundance: -
v_gene: TRBV20-1
CDR3aa: CSASPGQYTYEQYF
CDR3nt: TGCAGTGCTTCACCGGGACAGTATACCTACGAGCAGTACTTC

j_gene: TRBJ1-2
d_gene: TRBD1
abundance: once
v_gene: TRBV6-5
CDR3aa: CASSSTGTEHGYTF
CDR3nt: TGTGCCAGCAGTTCCACAGGGACAGAGCATGGCTACACCTTC

j_gene: TRBJ2-6
d_gene: -
abundance: -
v_gene: TRBV5-1
CDR3aa: CASSLVQGTSGANVLTF
CDR3nt: TGCGCCAGCAGCTTGGTCCAGGGGACCTCTGGGGCCAACGTCCTGACTTTC

j_gene: TRBJ2-7
d_gene: TRBD1
abundance: few
v_gene: TRBV12-3/TRBV12-4
CDR3aa: CASSARQGTYEQYF
CDR3nt: TGTGCCAGCAGTGCTAGACAGGGAACCTACGAGCAGTACTTC

j_gene: TRBJ1-5
d_gene: -
abundance: -
v_gene: TRBV6-1
CDR3aa: CASSAQAAGNQPQHF
CDR3nt: TGTGCCAGCAGCGCACAGGCGGCAGGCAATCAGCCCCAGCATTTT

j_gene: TRBJ1-2
d_gene: -
abundance: -
v_gene: TRBV6-5
CDR3aa: CASSRESRVAGYTF
CDR3nt: TGTGCCAGCAGTAGGGAATCCAGGGTTGCAGGCTACACCTTC

j_gene: TRBJ1-4
d_gene: -
abundance: few
v_gene: TRBV20-1
CDR3aa: CSATDLGRGLFF
CDR3nt: TGCAGTGCTACCGACCTTGGACGGGGACTGTTTTTT

j_gene: TRBJ2-5
d_gene: TRBD2
abundance: -
v_gene: TRBV7-8
CDR3aa: CASSFGLAGGKTQYF
CDR3nt: TGTGCCAGCAGTTTTGGACTAGCGGGGGGGAAGACCCAGTACTTC